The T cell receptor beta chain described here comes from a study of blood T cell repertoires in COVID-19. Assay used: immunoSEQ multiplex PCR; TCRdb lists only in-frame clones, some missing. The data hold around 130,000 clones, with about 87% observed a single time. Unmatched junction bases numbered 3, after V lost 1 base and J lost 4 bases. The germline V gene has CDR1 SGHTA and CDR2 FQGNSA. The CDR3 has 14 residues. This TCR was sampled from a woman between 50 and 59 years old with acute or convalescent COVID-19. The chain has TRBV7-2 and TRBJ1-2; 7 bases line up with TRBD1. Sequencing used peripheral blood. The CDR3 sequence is CASSLVGQVYGYTF. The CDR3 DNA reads TGTGCCAGCAGCTTAGTAGGACAGGTCTATGGCTACACCTTC.